This TCR beta chain emerged from a study of T cells expressing NK-cell markers. Study-level background: Repertoire data for TCR beta were derived from sorted T cells (CD3+CD56+NKG2C+, CD3+CD56+NKG2C- and CD3+CD56-NKG2C+). Notes on the study in general: The leading position in the CD3+CD56-NKG2C+ fraction of four donors also went to these clonotypes.

A note on this clonotype: What it recognizes is unknown.

TCRdb reprocessed the 5' RACE reads, keeping one entry per CDR3 protein, no DNA. This sample's clone table lists fewer than 300,000 distinct CDR3 sequences. This CDR3 contains 17 residues. Germline V gives CDR1 SGHAT, CDR2 FQNNGV. Sequencing was carried out using blood T cells: a sorted CD56 or NKG2C T cell subset, CD4+ or CD8+ T cells, or bulk PBMC T cells (not recorded which). This receptor was identified in a woman between 18 and 70 years old in good health. The chain joins TRBV11-2 to TRBJ2-4; TCRdb's D call of TRBD1 is untestable without DNA. The CDR3 protein is CASSLVFRGAAKNIQYF. Using reference TRBV11-2 and TRBJ2-4 for the parts outside the CDR3, the full variable domain is EAGVAQSPRYKIIEKRQSVAFWCNPISGHATLYWYQQILGQGPKLLIQFQNNGVVDDSQLPKDRFSAERLKGVDSTLKIQPAKLEDSAVYLCASSLVFRGAAKNIQYFGAGTRLSVL.